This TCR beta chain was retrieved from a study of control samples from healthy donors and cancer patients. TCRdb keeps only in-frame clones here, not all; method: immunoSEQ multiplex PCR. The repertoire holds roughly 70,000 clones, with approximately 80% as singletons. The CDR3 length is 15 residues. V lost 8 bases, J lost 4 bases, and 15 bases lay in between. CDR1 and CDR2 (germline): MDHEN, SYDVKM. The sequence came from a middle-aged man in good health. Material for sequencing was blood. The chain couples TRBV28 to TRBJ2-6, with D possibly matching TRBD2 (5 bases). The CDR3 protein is CASVHEGAGANVLTF. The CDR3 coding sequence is TGTGCCAGCGTTCATGAGGGAGCAGGGGCCAACGTCCTGACTTTC.